A single sample gave rise to the 4 T cell receptor beta chains below, sequenced in a study of control samples from healthy donors and cancer patients. The assay was immunoSEQ multiplex PCR, and TCRdb's table has in-frame clones only and misses some. This table holds 84,000 or so clones, about nine tenths found once. The specimen was blood. The origin of the receptors is a man in his fifties in good health.

The chain combines TRBV9 with TRBJ2-7; TRBD2 matches 10 bases. This CDR3 has 16 residues. V was pared by 0 bases and J by 1 base, with 4 bases of the junction left unmatched. The germline CDR1 and CDR2 sequences are SGDLS and YYNGEE. CDR3 region: CASSVGYSGGSYEQYF. The CDR3 region has the DNA TGTGCCAGCAGCGTAGGTTATAGCGGGGGGTCCTACGAGCAGTACTTC.

The chain recombines TRBV14 with TRBJ2-7; D may be TRBD1 (8 bases). Germline V lookup: CDR1 SGHDN, CDR2 FVKESK. V shed 2 bases and J shed 4 bases, with 18 bases lying between them. The CDR3 covers 16 residues. This CDR3 is CASSQNSGGGGYEQYF. The CDR3 DNA is TGTGCCAGCAGCCAAAACTCAGGGGGCGGGGGATACGAGCAGTACTTC.

Worth noting for this clone: This sample also contains other DNA sequences that code for the same CDR3. This sequence joins TRBV24-1 and TRBJ1-4, with D possibly matching TRBD1 (6 bases). This CDR3 contains 15 residues. The V gene's germline CDR1 is KGHDR and CDR2 SFDVKD. V was trimmed by 2 bases and J by 7 bases, leaving 13 bases between them. The CDR3 bases are TGTGCCACCAGTGATTCGGGGCAGGGGTCTGAAAAACTGTTTTTT. Amino acids: CATSDSGQGSEKLFF.

The chain combines TRBV4-2 with TRBJ1-2; D gene unclear. The V end lost 4 bases, the J end lost 2 bases, and 8 bases lay between the germline ends. The CDR3 loop spans 13 amino acids. Germline assignment: CDR1 LGHNA and CDR2 YNFKEQ. The CDR3 here is CASSPQRNYGYTF. Written as DNA, the CDR3 is TGTGCCAGCAGCCCCCAGCGGAACTATGGCTACACCTTC.